This is a list of T cell receptor beta chains from one sample in a study of molecular identifiers for immune sequencing clone quantification. MiXCR, run by TCRdb on the PCR reads, gives a single entry per CDR3 protein. The sample shows nearly 650,000 distinct CDR3 sequences, approximately 24% of them seen only once. Sequencing was done on a sample of naive CD8+ T cells from blood, with Jurkat cell RNA spiked in. The receptor set was obtained from a human donor in good health. Some libraries in this study had Jurkat cell RNA spiked in. CDR3s include the opening cysteine and the closing phenylalanine or tryptophan. The D gene is left open where the match is weak. Only part of the rows carry a size: once, few, many, or a class if the clone is expanded.

clone_size	j_call	d_call	v_call	cdr3_aa	cdr3_nt
many	TRBJ1-1	TRBD1	TRBV5-6	CASSWATGTEAFF	TGTGCCAGCAGCTGGGCGACAGGGACTGAAGCTTTCTTT
few	TRBJ2-1	.	TRBV4-3	CASSQDLRESRGNEQFF	TGCGCCAGCAGCCAAGATCTCCGAGAGAGCCGAGGGAATGAGCAGTTCTTC
many	TRBJ2-2	TRBD2	TRBV4-1	CASSAERGGGTGELFF	TGCGCCAGCAGCGCCGAGCGGGGGGGAGGAACCGGGGAGCTGTTTTTT
few	TRBJ2-3	TRBD2	TRBV27	CASSSLTGGPDLSTDTQYF	TGTGCCAGCAGTTCACTGACGGGAGGGCCTGACTTGAGCACAGATACGCAGTATTTT
.	TRBJ2-7	.	TRBV6-2/TRBV6-3	CATASPPTNSYEQYF	TGTGCCACCGCCTCCCCTCCGACCAACTCCTACGAGCAGTACTTC
once	TRBJ2-3	TRBD1	TRBV4-1	CASSPGQGSATQYF	TGCGCCAGCAGCCCAGGACAGGGATCAGCTACGCAGTATTTT
many	TRBJ2-2	.	TRBV7-2	CASSFDWNTGELFF	TGTGCCAGCAGTTTTGACTGGAACACCGGGGAGCTGTTTTTT
many	TRBJ1-4	TRBD1	TRBV25-1	CASSESRGQGENEKLFF	TGTGCCAGCAGTGAATCCCGAGGACAGGGGGAGAATGAAAAACTGTTTTTT
many	TRBJ1-1	.	TRBV7-2	CASSLGFGGHLNTEAFF	TGTGCCAGCAGCTTAGGGTTCGGTGGACATTTGAACACTGAAGCTTTCTTT
many	TRBJ2-5	.	TRBV6-6	CASSYRGRDQETQYF	TGTGCCAGCAGTTACCGGGGCAGAGACCAAGAGACCCAGTACTTC
.	TRBJ2-7	TRBD1	TRBV29-1	CSVKTGTYEQYF	TGCAGCGTTAAGACAGGGACCTACGAGCAGTACTTC
few	TRBJ1-5	.	TRBV4-1	CASSTDGTNQPQHF	TGCGCCAGCAGCACGGACGGGACCAATCAGCCCCAGCATTTT
.	TRBJ1-2	TRBD1	TRBV4-3	CASSPQLTGGAFNYGYTF	TGCGCCAGCAGCCCCCAATTGACAGGGGGTGCCTTTAACTATGGCTACACCTTC
few	TRBJ2-7	.	TRBV6-1	CASSGQGISEYF	TGTGCCAGCAGTGGGCAGGGGATCTCGGAGTACTTC
few	TRBJ2-1	.	TRBV23-1	CASSQYGSNEQFF	TGCGCCAGCAGTCAATACGGGTCCAATGAGCAGTTCTTC
.	TRBJ2-7	TRBD1	TRBV11-2	CASSWDSASYEQYF	TGTGCCAGCAGCTGGGACAGCGCGAGCTACGAGCAGTACTTC
few	TRBJ1-2	.	TRBV20-1	CSARDPGSPAYGYTF	TGCAGTGCTAGAGATCCAGGGTCTCCGGCCTATGGCTACACCTTC
.	TRBJ1-2	TRBD1	TRBV20-1	CSARTRTGTANYGYTF	TGCAGTGCTAGAACCAGAACCGGGACAGCTAACTATGGCTACACCTTC
few	TRBJ1-2	.	TRBV19	CASSIYGADYGYTF	TGTGCCAGTAGTATCTACGGGGCGGACTATGGCTACACCTTC
.	TRBJ2-1	TRBD2	TRBV27	CASSLSLAGVANEQFF	TGTGCCAGCAGTTTGTCCCTAGCGGGAGTGGCCAATGAGCAGTTCTTC
many	TRBJ2-5	.	TRBV2	CASRGDNQETQYF	TGTGCCAGCAGAGGGGACAACCAAGAGACCCAGTACTTC
many	TRBJ2-3	.	TRBV11-2	CASSLTPRGADTQYF	TGTGCCAGCAGCCTAACGCCAAGGGGGGCAGATACGCAGTATTTT
.	TRBJ2-7	.	TRBV10-2	CATGSGNYEQYF	TGCGCCACGGGTAGCGGAAACTACGAGCAGTACTTC
.	TRBJ1-2	.	TRBV30	CAWTDTDSYGYTF	TGTGCCTGGACCGACACCGACAGCTATGGCTACACCTTC
.	TRBJ2-5	TRBD2	TRBV11-2	CASSSTLSLGLAGEETQYF	TGTGCCAGCAGCTCCACACTATCCCTCGGACTAGCCGGAGAAGAGACCCAGTACTTC
many	TRBJ1-1	.	TRBV30	CAWSVGAGITEAFF	TGTGCCTGGAGTGTAGGGGCTGGGATCACTGAAGCTTTCTTT
.	TRBJ1-3	.	TRBV28	CASSPGAGNTIYF	TGTGCCAGCAGCCCAGGGGCTGGAAACACCATATATTTT